Listed below are T cell receptor beta chains from one sample, sequenced in a study of T-cell reconstitution after alpha-beta-depleted transplantation in children. TCRdb reanalysed the PCR reads using MiXCR and keeps one entry per CDR3 protein. The repertoire holds fewer than 200,000 distinct CDR3 sequences, with about 6.8% as singletons. Sequenced material: PBMCs from the stem cell graft donor, taken from the stem cell graft. The receptors shown here come from a human donor who donated a stem cell graft to a child with Wiskott-Aldrich syndrome. Each CDR3 is given with its conserved first and last residue. A D gene is named only where the DNA matches it firmly. Clone size is given for some rows only: seen once, a few or many times, or a class if the clone is expanded.

many,TRBV5-1,TRBJ1-2,TRBD1,TGCGCCAGCAGCTTTCCGGGACAGGGGCGTTTTGCGGATGGCTACACCTTC,CASSFPGQGRFADGYTF
many,TRBV29-1,TRBJ2-3,NA,TGCAGCGTGACTGGGTGGCGACGGGAAGATACGCAGTATTTT,CSVTGWRREDTQYF
many,TRBV10-3,TRBJ2-1,NA,TGTGCCATCAGTGAGGCCCTAGCCAGCCGGAACAATGAGCAGTTCTTC,CAISEALASRNNEQFF
many,TRBV6-5,TRBJ1-6,NA,TGTGCCAGCAGCCCTACCGGGGCGCCGAGCTCCTATAATTCACCCCTCCACTTT,CASSPTGAPSSYNSPLHF
NA,TRBV6-6,TRBJ1-2,NA,TGTGCCAGCAGTTATTCTGGTTACTATGGCTACACCTTC,CASSYSGYYGYTF
NA,TRBV2,TRBJ2-3,NA,TGTGCCAGCAGTGTGGGGGGGGCAACAGATACGCAGTATTTT,CASSVGGATDTQYF
many,TRBV29-1,TRBJ2-3,NA,TGCAGCGTTGAAGAAGGCACAGATACGCAGTATTTT,CSVEEGTDTQYF
many,TRBV12-3/TRBV12-4,TRBJ1-3,NA,TGTGCCAGCAGTCTCAGGGGTTTAGGTGGAAACACCATATATTTT,CASSLRGLGGNTIYF
many,TRBV6-1,TRBJ2-5,TRBD2,TGTGCCAGCAGCCCCCTTTCGCTAGCGGGGGCCCCACGAGAGACCCAGTACTTC,CASSPLSLAGAPRETQYF
many,TRBV7-8,TRBJ2-3,NA,TGTGCCAGCAGTCAGAATCCCCGGAGGAGCACAGATACGCAGTATTTT,CASSQNPRRSTDTQYF
many,TRBV6-2/TRBV6-3,TRBJ2-1,TRBD2,TGTGCCAGCAGTTACGATTTACGAGGGAGGGCCGCTGACAATGAGCAGTTCTTC,CASSYDLRGRAADNEQFF